Below, 9 T cell receptor beta chains from the same sample are listed, as sequenced in a study of blood T cell repertoires in COVID-19. Here immunoSEQ multiplex PCR was the method, and the copy in TCRdb shows in-frame clones only, minus some. This table has more than 300,000 clones, around nine tenths appearing once. Sequenced input: PBMCs or T cells enriched from blood (not recorded which). The receptors were sampled from a woman aged 18-35 years who had recovered from COVID-19.

CDR3 nucleotide sequence: TGTGCCAGCAGCTTAGCCGGGACAAACATGAACACTGAAGCTTTCTTT. It is translated as CASSLAGTNMNTEAFF. The chain has TRBV7-9 and TRBJ1-1, with D perhaps TRBD1 (6 bases). The germline V gene encodes CDR1 SEHNR and CDR2 FQNEAQ (reference sequence). V was cut by 0 bases and J by 0 bases, with 11 bases left in between. The CDR3 totals 16 residues.

This clone was recorded once. This chain connects TRBV15 to TRBJ1-5, with D maybe TRBD1 (6 bases). The germline CDR1 and CDR2 sequences are LNHNV and YYDKDF (reference sequence). This CDR3 spans 16 amino acids. Trimming took 7 bases from V and 1 from J, leaving 17 bases between them. CDR3 sequence reads: CATISGDKWSNQPQHF. For the CDR3, the DNA is TGTGCCACCATTTCAGGGGACAAATGGAGCAATCAGCCCCAGCATTTT.

The chain joins TRBV4-2 to TRBJ2-7; TRBD1 matches 7 bases. The germline CDR1 and CDR2 sequences are LGHNA and YNFKEQ. The CDR3 extends over 15 amino acids. Trimming cost V 4 bases and J 0 bases; bases outside gene matches: 6. CDR3 nucleotides: TGTGCCAGCAGCCCACAGGACAGGAGCTCCTACGAGCAGTACTTC. Protein: CASSPQDRSSYEQYF.

V is TRBV24-1 and J is TRBJ2-3; 11 bases line up with TRBD2. The V segment lost 1 base and the J segment 5 bases; nucleotides outside the gene matches: 4. Germline V gene lookup returns CDR1 KGHDR and CDR2 SFDVKD. CDR3 length: 16 amino acids. The CDR3 DNA is TGTGCCACCAGTGATTTCCTAGCGGGGGGAATAGATACGCAGTATTTT. It is translated as CATSDFLAGGIDTQYF.

The chain employs TRBV11-2 and TRBJ1-2; 10 nucleotides agree with TRBD1. V was pared by 5 bases and J by 2 bases, with 5 bases of the junction left unmatched. The CDR3 has 15 residues. CDR1 and CDR2 from the germline V gene are SGHAT and FQNNGV. The CDR3 region has the DNA TGTGCCAGCAGCCGGGACAGGGGAACAAACTATGGCTACACCTTC. It codes for CASSRDRGTNYGYTF.

J is TRBJ1-2 and V is TRBV5-1; D is unclear. Germline V gene sequence: CDR1 SGHRS, CDR2 YFSETQ. V was shortened by 0 bases and J by 6 bases, with 9 bases between the two germline ends. The CDR3 totals 13 residues. CDR3 sequence (DNA): TGCGCCAGCAGCTTGGCCAGGCAGGATGGCTACACCTTC. Translating it yields CASSLARQDGYTF.

This chain's CDR3 is CASSWPALTGTSQGRNTQYF. The DNA for the CDR3 is TGTGCCAGCAGTTGGCCCGCTCTAACCGGGACTAGTCAGGGGAGAAATACGCAGTATTTT. This sequence joins TRBV6-2 or TRBV6-3 and TRBJ2-3; 8 bases agree with TRBD2. This CDR3 spans 20 amino acids. Germline V lookup: CDR1 MNHEY, CDR2 SVGEGT. The V gene end was trimmed by 4 bases and the J gene end by 7 bases; junction bases not matched to a gene: 25.

This clone was found a few times. The chain has TRBV14 and TRBJ1-1; D gene ambiguous. The CDR3 totals 13 residues. Germline CDR1 is SGHDN and CDR2 is FVKESK. Trimming shortened V by 6 bases and J by 2 bases, and 10 bases separated the two germline ends. CDR3 in amino acids: CASSRGVNTEAFF. CDR3 coding DNA: TGTGCCAGCAGTCGAGGCGTAAACACTGAAGCTTTCTTT.

The chain links TRBV6-5 to TRBJ1-5; D is uncertain. Deletions cut 4 bases from V and 4 bases from J, with 11 bases between. CDR3 size: 14 residues. The germline V gene encodes CDR1 MNHEY and CDR2 SVGAGI. CDR3 sequence: CASSSTGWNQPQHF. The CDR3 nucleotides read TGTGCCAGCAGTTCCACGGGTTGGAATCAGCCCCAGCATTTT.